Listed here is a single TCR beta chain. The data are from a study of blood T cell repertoires in COVID-19. For the study at large: There were acute and convalescent COVID-19 samples, and they came from the United States, Italy and Spain. Nucleic acid was either cDNA or gDNA, and it came from T cells, B-cell-depleted T cells, or PBMCs.

Germline loops: CDR1 SGDLS, CDR2 YYNGEE. The V gene lost 1 base and the J gene lost 5 bases, with 12 bases spanning the gap. The CDR3 covers 14 residues. Authors' methods: Quantification of nucleated cells was approximated via reference gene primer amplification. Assay used: immunoSEQ multiplex PCR; TCRdb lists only in-frame clones, some missing. V and J calls and clone size follow that table, whereas D and trimming were derived from the DNA. Of 220,000 or so clones listed, approximately 77% are singletons. The receptor was isolated from a woman of 80 years or more with acute or convalescent COVID-19. The chain joins TRBV9 to TRBJ1-2; D is possibly TRBD1 (6 bases). Sequencing input: peripheral blood. The CDR3 region has the DNA TGTGCCAGCAGCGTAACGACAGGCACTTATGGCTACACCTTC. It yields the protein CASSVTTGTYGYTF.